The 6 T cell receptor beta chains in this list originate from one sample, sequenced in a study of Graves' ophthalmopathy and Graves' hyperthyroidism. As the template, RNA transcripts were used to amplify TCR beta CDR3 regions. First-round RT-PCR employed HTBI primers, with a second-round multiplex PCR after it. MiXCR was run by TCRdb on the multiplex PCR reads, yielding one entry per CDR3 protein. The table has hundreds of thousands of distinct CDR3 sequences, 21% seen once. The sequenced sample consisted of peripheral blood. The receptor source for this set is a young woman with stable Graves' hyperthyroidism.

At least ten counts were recorded for this clonotype. The chain carries TRBV6-1 and TRBJ1-1; TRBD1 might be the D (5 bases). The CDR3 runs to 14 residues. Germline V gene lookup returns CDR1 MNHNS and CDR2 SASEGT. Trimming cost V 5 bases and J 0 bases, with 10 bases left between them. The CDR3 is CASSRGLLNTEAFF. The CDR3 DNA reads as TGTGCCAGCAGTCGGGGACTGTTGAACACTGAAGCTTTCTTT.

This chain joins TRBV12-3 or TRBV12-4 and TRBJ1-1; D is ambiguous. This CDR3 spans 14 amino acids. V was cut by 2 bases and J by 1 base, with 8 bases left in between. CDR3 sequence: CASSLHGSNTEAFF. The CDR3, as DNA: TGTGCCAGCAGTTTACACGGGTCGAACACTGAAGCTTTCTTT.

This clonotype was observed many times. This chain uses TRBV13 with TRBJ2-5; 8 bases are a match to TRBD1. Unmatched junction bases numbered 7, after V lost 6 bases and J lost 4 bases. The CDR3 runs 14 residues. CDR1 PRHDT and CDR2 FYEKMQ come from the germline V gene (reference sequence). CDR3 in DNA: TGTGCCAGCAGTTCCTCCGGACAGGGAGAGACCCAGTACTTC. Residues: CASSSSGQGETQYF. The full variable domain, in which reference TRBV13 and TRBJ2-5 provide the parts outside the CDR3, is AAGVIQSPRHLIKEKRETATLKCYPIPRHDTVYWYQQGPGQDPQFLISFYEKMQSDKGSIPDRFSAQQFSDYHSELNMSSLELGDSALYFCASSSSGQGETQYFGPGTRLLVL.

This clonotype was detected ten times or more. The chain joins TRBV6-2 or TRBV6-3 to TRBJ2-7; no reliable D call. The germline V and J ends were trimmed by 10 bases and 2 bases, with 15 bases remaining between them. CDR1 is MNHEY and CDR2 is SVGEGT in the germline V gene. The CDR3 length is 13 residues. The CDR3 nucleotides read TGTGCCACCCGGTCGGTCCGACCCTACGAGCAGTACTTC. It encodes CATRSVRPYEQYF.

This clonotype came up many times. The CDR3 DNA reads as TGCGCCAGCAGCCCGTGGGCTAGCGGGCTGTACGAGCAGTACTTC. It codes for CASSPWASGLYEQYF. The rearrangement links TRBV4-1 to TRBJ2-7; TRBD2 agrees at 8 bases. The CDR3 has 15 amino acids. Germline V gene lookup returns CDR1 MGHRA and CDR2 YSYEKL. The V segment lost 4 bases and the J segment 4 bases; nucleotides outside the gene matches: 9.

Of note for this clonotype: This may come from a read error, since a much larger clone is one base off. The rearrangement links TRBV24-1 to TRBJ2-2; 9 nucleotides align to TRBD1. The ends lost 6 bases at V and 7 bases at J; junction bases unmatched: 11. This CDR3 is built from 16 residues. Germline lookup yields CDR1 KGHDR and CDR2 SFDVKD. The CDR3 here is CATSYPDRGFGGELFF. In DNA form, the CDR3 reads TGTGCCACCAGTTATCCCGACAGGGGGTTCGGCGGGGAGCTGTTTTTT.